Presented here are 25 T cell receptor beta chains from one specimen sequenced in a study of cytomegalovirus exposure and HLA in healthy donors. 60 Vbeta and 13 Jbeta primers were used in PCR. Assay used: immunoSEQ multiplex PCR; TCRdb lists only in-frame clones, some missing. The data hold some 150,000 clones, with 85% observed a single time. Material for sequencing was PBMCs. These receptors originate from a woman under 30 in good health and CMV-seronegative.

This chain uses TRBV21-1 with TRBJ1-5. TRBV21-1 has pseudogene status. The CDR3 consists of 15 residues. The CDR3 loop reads CASSKEAVGNQPQHF. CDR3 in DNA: TGTGCCAGCAGCAAAGAGGCGGTGGGTAATCAGCCCCAGCATTTT.

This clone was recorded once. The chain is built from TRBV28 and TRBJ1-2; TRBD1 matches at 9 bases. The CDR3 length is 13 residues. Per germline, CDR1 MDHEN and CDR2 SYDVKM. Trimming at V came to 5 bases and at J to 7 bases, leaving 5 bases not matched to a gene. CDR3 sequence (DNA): TGTGCCAGCAGTCTTCGACAGGGGGGTGGCTACACCTTC. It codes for CASSLRQGGGYTF.

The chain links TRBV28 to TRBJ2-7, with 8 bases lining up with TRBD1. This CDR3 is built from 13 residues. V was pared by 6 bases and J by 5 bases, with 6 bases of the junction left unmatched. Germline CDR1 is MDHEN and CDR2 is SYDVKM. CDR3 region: CASRMTGVNEQYF. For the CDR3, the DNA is TGTGCCAGCAGGATGACAGGGGTAAACGAGCAGTACTTC.

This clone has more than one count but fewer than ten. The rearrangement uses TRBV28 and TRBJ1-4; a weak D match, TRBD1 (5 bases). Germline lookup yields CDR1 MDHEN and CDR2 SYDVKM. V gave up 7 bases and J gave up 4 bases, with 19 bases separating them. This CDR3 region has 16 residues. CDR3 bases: TGTGCCAGCAACCTGAACCTCGGGGGTGGTAATGAAAAACTGTTTTTT. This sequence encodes CASNLNLGGGNEKLFF. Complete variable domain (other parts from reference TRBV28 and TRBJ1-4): DVKVTQSSRYLVKRTGEKVFLECVQDMDHENMFWYRQDPGLGLRLIYFSYDVKMKEKGDIPEGYSVSREKKERFSLILESASTNQTSMYLCASNLNLGGGNEKLFFGSGTQLSVL.

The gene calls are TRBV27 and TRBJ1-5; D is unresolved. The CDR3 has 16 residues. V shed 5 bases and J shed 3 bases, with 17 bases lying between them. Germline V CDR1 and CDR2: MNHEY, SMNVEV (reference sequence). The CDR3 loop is CASSLRRPEYNQPQHF. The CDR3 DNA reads TGTGCCAGCAGTCTTAGGCGGCCTGAGTACAATCAGCCCCAGCATTTT.

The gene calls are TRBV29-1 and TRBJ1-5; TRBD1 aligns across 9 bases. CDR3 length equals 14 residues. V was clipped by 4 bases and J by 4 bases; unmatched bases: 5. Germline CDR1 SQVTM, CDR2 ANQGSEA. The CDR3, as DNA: TGCAGCGTTGGGGGGACAGGGAGGAATCAGCCCCAGCATTTT. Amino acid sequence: CSVGGTGRNQPQHF.

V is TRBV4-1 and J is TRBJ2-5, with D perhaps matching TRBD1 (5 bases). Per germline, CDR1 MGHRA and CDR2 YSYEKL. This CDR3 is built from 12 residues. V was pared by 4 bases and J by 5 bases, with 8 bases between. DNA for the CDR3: TGCGCCAGCAGCCTCCCAGGGGAGACCCAGTACTTC. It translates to CASSLPGETQYF.

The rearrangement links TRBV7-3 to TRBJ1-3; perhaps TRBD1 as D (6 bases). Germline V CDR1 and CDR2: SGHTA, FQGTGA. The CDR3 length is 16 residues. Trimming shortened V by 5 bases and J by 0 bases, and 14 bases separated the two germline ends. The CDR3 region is CASSASTGFSGNTIYF. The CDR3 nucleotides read TGTGCCAGCAGCGCGTCAACAGGGTTCTCTGGAAACACCATATATTTT.

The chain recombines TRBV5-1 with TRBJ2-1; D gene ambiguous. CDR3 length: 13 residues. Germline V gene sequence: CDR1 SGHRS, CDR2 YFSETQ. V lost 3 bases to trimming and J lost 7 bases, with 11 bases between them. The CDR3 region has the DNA TGCGCCAGCAGCTCCGAAGTGAGAAATGAGCAGTTCTTC. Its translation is CASSSEVRNEQFF.

The CDR3 reads CASSPDFLRNEQFF. The DNA of the CDR3 is TGTGCCAGCAGTCCGGACTTCTTGAGGAATGAGCAGTTCTTC. The chain links TRBV5-4 to TRBJ2-1; tentatively, D is TRBD2 (5 bases). Deletions cut 5 bases from V and 7 bases from J, with 16 bases between. The V gene's germline CDR1 is SGHNT and CDR2 YYREEE (reference sequence). The CDR3 length is 14 residues.

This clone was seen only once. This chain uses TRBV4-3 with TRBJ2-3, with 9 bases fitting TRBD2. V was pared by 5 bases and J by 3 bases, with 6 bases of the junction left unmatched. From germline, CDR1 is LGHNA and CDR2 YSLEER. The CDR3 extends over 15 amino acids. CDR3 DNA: TGCGCCAGCAGCAGGACTCTAGCGGGAACAGATACGCAGTATTTT. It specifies CASSRTLAGTDTQYF.

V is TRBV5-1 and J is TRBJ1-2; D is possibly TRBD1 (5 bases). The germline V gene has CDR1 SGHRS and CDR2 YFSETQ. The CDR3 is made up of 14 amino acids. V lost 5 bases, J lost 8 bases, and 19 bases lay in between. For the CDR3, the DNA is TGCGCCAGCAGTCGCGCTCCTGGGGCCCTAGGCTACACCTTC. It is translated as CASSRAPGALGYTF.

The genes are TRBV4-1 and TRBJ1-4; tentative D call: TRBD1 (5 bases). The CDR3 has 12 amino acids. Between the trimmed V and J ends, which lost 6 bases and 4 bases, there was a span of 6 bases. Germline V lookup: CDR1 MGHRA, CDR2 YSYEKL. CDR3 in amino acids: CASRDNNEKLFF. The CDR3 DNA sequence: TGCGCCAGCAGGGACAATAATGAAAAACTGTTTTTT.

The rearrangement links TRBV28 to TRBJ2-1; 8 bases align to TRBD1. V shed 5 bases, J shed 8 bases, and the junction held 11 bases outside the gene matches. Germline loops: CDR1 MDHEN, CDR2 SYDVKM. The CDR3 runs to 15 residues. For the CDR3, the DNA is TGTGCCAGCAGTACGCCACTTGCAGGGGGCGATGAGCAGTTCTTC. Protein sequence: CASSTPLAGGDEQFF.

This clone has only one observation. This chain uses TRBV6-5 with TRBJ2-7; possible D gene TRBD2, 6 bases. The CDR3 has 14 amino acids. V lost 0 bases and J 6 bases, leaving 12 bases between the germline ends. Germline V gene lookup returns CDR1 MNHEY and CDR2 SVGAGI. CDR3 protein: CASSYSRGSGEQYF. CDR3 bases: TGTGCCAGCAGTTACTCACGGGGGTCCGGCGAGCAGTACTTC.

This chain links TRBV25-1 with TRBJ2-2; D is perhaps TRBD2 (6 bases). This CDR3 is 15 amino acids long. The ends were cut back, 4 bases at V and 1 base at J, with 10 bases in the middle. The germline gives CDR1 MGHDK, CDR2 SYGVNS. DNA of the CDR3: TGTGCCAGCAGTGCAGGAGGGGTGAACACCGGGGAGCTGTTTTTT. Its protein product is CASSAGGVNTGELFF.

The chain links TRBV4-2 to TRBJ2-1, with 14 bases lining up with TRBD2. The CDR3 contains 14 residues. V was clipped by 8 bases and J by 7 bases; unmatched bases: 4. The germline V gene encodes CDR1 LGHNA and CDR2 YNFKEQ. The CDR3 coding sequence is TGTGCCAGCCGACTAGCGGGAGGGGCGAATGAGCAGTTCTTC. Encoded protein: CASRLAGGANEQFF.

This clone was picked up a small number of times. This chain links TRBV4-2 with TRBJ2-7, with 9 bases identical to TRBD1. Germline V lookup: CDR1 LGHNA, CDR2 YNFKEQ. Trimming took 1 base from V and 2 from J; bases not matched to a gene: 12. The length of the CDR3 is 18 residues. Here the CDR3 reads CASSQAPSGTGFPYEQYF. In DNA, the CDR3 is TGTGCCAGCAGCCAAGCCCCATCCGGGACAGGGTTTCCCTACGAGCAGTACTTC.

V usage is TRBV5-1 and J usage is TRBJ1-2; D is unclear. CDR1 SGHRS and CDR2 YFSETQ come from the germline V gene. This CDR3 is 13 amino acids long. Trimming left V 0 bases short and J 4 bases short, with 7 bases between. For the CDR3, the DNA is TGCGCCAGCAGCTTGGGGCCGTCCTATGGCTACACCTTC. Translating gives CASSLGPSYGYTF.

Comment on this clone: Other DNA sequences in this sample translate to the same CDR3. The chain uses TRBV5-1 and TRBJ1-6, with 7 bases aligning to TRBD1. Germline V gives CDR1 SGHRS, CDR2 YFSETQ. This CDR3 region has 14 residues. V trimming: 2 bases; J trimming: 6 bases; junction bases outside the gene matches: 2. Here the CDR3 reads CASSLGDSNSPLHF. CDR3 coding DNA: TGCGCCAGCAGCTTAGGGGACAGTAATTCACCCCTCCACTTT.

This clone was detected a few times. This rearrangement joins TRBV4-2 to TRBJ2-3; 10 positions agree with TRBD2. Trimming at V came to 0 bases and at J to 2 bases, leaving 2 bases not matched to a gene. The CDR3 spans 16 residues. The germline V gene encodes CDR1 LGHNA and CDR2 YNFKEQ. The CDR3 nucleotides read TGTGCCAGCAGCCAAGAACTAGCGGGGTCCACAGATACGCAGTATTTT. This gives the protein CASSQELAGSTDTQYF.

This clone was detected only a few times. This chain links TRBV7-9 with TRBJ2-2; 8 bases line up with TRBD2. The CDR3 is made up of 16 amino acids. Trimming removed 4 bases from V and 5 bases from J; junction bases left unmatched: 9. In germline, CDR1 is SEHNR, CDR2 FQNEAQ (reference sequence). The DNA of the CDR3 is TGTGCCAGCAGCTCCCGTCGGCGGGGGGTTACCGGGGAGCTGTTTTTT. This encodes CASSSRRRGVTGELFF.

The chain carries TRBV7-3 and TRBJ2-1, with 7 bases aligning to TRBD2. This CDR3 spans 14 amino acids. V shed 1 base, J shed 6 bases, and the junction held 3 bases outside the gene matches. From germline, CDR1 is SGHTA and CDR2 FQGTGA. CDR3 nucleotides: TGTGCCAGCAGCTTAAGCGGGAGTCGCAATGAGCAGTTCTTC. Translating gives CASSLSGSRNEQFF.

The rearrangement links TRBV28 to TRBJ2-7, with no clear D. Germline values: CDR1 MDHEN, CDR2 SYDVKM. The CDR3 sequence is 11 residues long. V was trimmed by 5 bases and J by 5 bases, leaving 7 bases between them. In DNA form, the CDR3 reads TGTGCCAGCAGTCCGTTCGACGAGCAGTACTTC. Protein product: CASSPFDEQYF.

CDR3 sequence reads: CASSRGQAAGNEQFF. CDR3 DNA sequence: TGTGCCAGCAGCCGGGGACAGGCGGCCGGCAATGAGCAGTTCTTC. This chain joins TRBV7-9 and TRBJ2-1; 8 bases map to TRBD1. The CDR3 has 15 residues. With V trimmed by 5 bases and J by 6 bases, 9 bases remained unmatched. The germline V gene encodes CDR1 SEHNR and CDR2 FQNEAQ (reference sequence).